This T cell receptor (beta chain) was captured in a study of shared T cell receptors in the human thymus. Sequencing was performed with immunoSEQ multiplex PCR; in TCRdb, only in-frame clones are kept and a portion is missing. Among 450,000 to 650,000 clones listed, approximately 80% were seen once. CDR1 is SGHTA, CDR2 FQGNSA, per germline. Germline trimming cut 5 bases from V and 6 bases from J; bases unmatched to any gene: 6. The CDR3 is 15 residues long. Only one count was recorded for this clone. The same sample was also studied in work on human thymus T cells. From that report: There were highly overlapping thymic repertoires among unrelated individuals, as related research reported.

Input material: thymocytes. The sequence came from a boy younger than two with a congenital heart defect. The chain couples TRBV7-2 to TRBJ2-7; the match to TRBD2 covers 14 bases. The CDR3 DNA sequence: TGTGCCAGCAGCGATCGACTAGCGGGGGGGCTCGAGCAGTACTTC. It yields the protein CASSDRLAGGLEQYF.